Listed here are 16 T cell receptor beta chains from one sample, sequenced in a study of shared clonotypes between healthy human individuals. Clones were sequenced by immunoSEQ multiplex PCR, and TCRdb holds only the in-frame ones, with some missing. Seen here are about 730,000 clones, 72% observed once, and the top ten hold around 1.7%. Sequencing used memory CD4+ T cells sorted from blood. Subset denoted: CD45RA-negative fraction. These TCRs come from a woman in her thirties in good health.

The chain is built from TRBV19 and TRBJ1-2; 9 positions match TRBD1. CDR1 and CDR2 (germline): LNHDA, SQIVND (reference sequence). This CDR3 contains 16 residues. The V segment lost 5 bases and the J segment 4 bases; nucleotides outside the gene matches: 11. CDR3 DNA sequence: TGTGCCAGTAGTCCCAAGGACAGGGGCCTAAGCTATGGCTACACCTTC. Its protein product is CASSPKDRGLSYGYTF. Using reference TRBV19 and TRBJ1-2 for the parts outside the CDR3, the full variable domain is DGGITQSPKYLFRKEGQNVTLSCEQNLNHDAMYWYRQDPGQGLRLIYYSQIVNDFQKGDIAEGYSVSREKKESFPLTVTSAQKNPTAFYLCASSPKDRGLSYGYTFGSGTRLTVV.

V and J are TRBV9 and TRBJ1-4, with 8 nucleotides matching TRBD1. CDR3 length: 20 amino acids. Germline lookup yields CDR1 SGDLS and CDR2 YYNGEE. The V gene end was trimmed by 4 bases and the J gene end by 8 bases; junction bases not matched to a gene: 25. CDR3 protein: CASSLKKGRQGKGGDEKLFF. The DNA of the CDR3 is TGTGCCAGCAGCCTTAAAAAAGGTAGACAGGGGAAGGGCGGGGACGAAAAACTGTTTTTT.

This clone has a single count. Distinct nucleotide sequences in the sample also encode this CDR3. J is TRBJ2-5 and V is TRBV29-1; the match to TRBD1 covers 7 bases. The CDR3 sequence is 13 residues long. The germline gives CDR1 SQVTM, CDR2 ANQGSEA. V gave up 3 bases and J gave up 4 bases; unmatched junction bases: 5. The CDR3 spells CSVDTGAGETQYF. The CDR3 bases are TGCAGCGTTGATACAGGGGCCGGAGAGACCCAGTACTTC.

The CDR3 coding sequence is TGTGCCAGCAGCTGGCGCCGGGTGGGGGTACCAACTAATGAAAAACTGTTTTTT. Translated, it gives CASSWRRVGVPTNEKLFF. The chain couples TRBV7-2 to TRBJ1-4, with D possibly being TRBD1 (5 bases). Trimming took 4 bases from V and 0 from J, leaving 18 bases between them. The CDR3 runs to 18 residues. CDR1 and CDR2 from the germline V gene are SGHTA and FQGNSA.

V usage is TRBV4-1 and J usage is TRBJ1-6; D not resolved. The CDR3 has 14 residues. V lost 3 bases to trimming and J lost 6 bases, with 9 bases between them. CDR1 is MGHRA, CDR2 YSYEKL, per germline. CDR3 residues: CASSHPDGNSPLHF. CDR3 sequence (DNA): TGCGCCAGCAGCCACCCGGACGGTAATTCACCCCTCCACTTT.

This clone has a single count. The likely explanation is a read error, given a far larger clone one base away. V usage is TRBV30 and J usage is TRBJ2-5, with a possible D match to TRBD1 (5 bases). Trimming removed 0 bases from V and 5 bases from J, with 13 bases in between. The CDR3 spans 14 residues. CDR1 and CDR2 (germline): GTSNPN, SVGIG (reference sequence). The CDR3 reads CAWSVAGSPETQYF. CDR3 bases: TGTGCCTGGAGTGTGGCAGGGTCCCCCGAGACCCAGTACTTC.

This rearrangement joins TRBV19 to TRBJ2-1; D is uncertain. Per the germline V gene, CDR1 is LNHDA and CDR2 is SQIVND (reference sequence). The V and J ends lost 5 bases and 2 bases respectively, with 4 bases between them. This CDR3 spans 12 amino acids. The CDR3 DNA sequence: TGTGCCAGTAGTGGGACCTACAATGAGCAGTTCTTC. Translation: CASSGTYNEQFF.

V is TRBV25-1 and J is TRBJ2-1; a possible D gene is TRBD1 (6 bases). CDR1 MGHDK and CDR2 SYGVNS come from the germline V gene. Between the trimmed V and J ends, which lost 3 bases and 7 bases, there was a span of 16 bases. This CDR3 has 15 amino acids. The CDR3 here is CASSEGALGGNEQFF. DNA of the CDR3: TGTGCCAGCAGTGAGGGGGCCTTAGGAGGTAATGAGCAGTTCTTC.

The chain has TRBV7-2 and TRBJ1-2, with a possible D match to TRBD1 (6 bases). V was shortened by 3 bases and J by 5 bases, with 10 bases between the two germline ends. In germline, CDR1 is SGHTA, CDR2 FQGNSA. This CDR3 comprises 13 residues. The CDR3 reads CASSFTTGYGYTF. CDR3 coding DNA: TGTGCCAGCAGCTTTACGACAGGATATGGCTACACCTTC. The full variable domain, its missing parts supplied by reference TRBV7-2 and TRBJ1-2, is GAGVSQSPSNKVTEKGKDVELRCDPISGHTALYWYRQSLGQGLEFLIYFQGNSAPDKSGLPSDRFSAERTGGSVSTLTIQRTQQEDSAVYLCASSFTTGYGYTFGSGTRLTVV.

The CDR3 DNA sequence: TGCAGTGCGCCCACTAGCTACGAGCAGTACTTC. Protein sequence: CSAPTSYEQYF. This chain connects TRBV20-1 to TRBJ2-7; possibly TRBD2 for D (5 bases). Germline V CDR1 and CDR2: DFQATT, SNEGSKA (reference sequence). This CDR3 region has 11 residues. Trimming cost V 6 bases and J 3 bases, with 9 bases left between them.

This chain joins TRBV28 and TRBJ1-2; D may be TRBD1 (5 bases). The CDR3 contains 13 residues. V was clipped by 7 bases and J by 3 bases, with 12 bases between them. Per the germline V gene, CDR1 is MDHEN and CDR2 is SYDVKM. This CDR3 is CASTEAGDYGYTF. Written as DNA, the CDR3 is TGTGCCAGCACCGAAGCGGGGGACTATGGCTACACCTTC.

On this clone: Other DNA sequences from this sample encode an identical CDR3 as well. The chain carries TRBV5-1 and TRBJ2-1; TRBD1 might be the D (6 bases). The CDR3 runs to 14 residues. The germline V gene has CDR1 SGHRS and CDR2 YFSETQ. Trimming cost V 0 bases and J 6 bases, with 10 bases left between them. This CDR3 is CASSLGDRSNEQFF. DNA for the CDR3: TGCGCCAGCAGCTTGGGTGACAGGAGCAATGAGCAGTTCTTC.

This clone was observed a few times. The chain combines TRBV6-5 with TRBJ2-1, with a tentative D call TRBD2 (5 bases). The CDR3 consists of 14 residues. CDR1 is MNHEY, CDR2 SVGAGI, per germline. V was cut by 5 bases and J by 8 bases, with 16 bases left in between. This CDR3 is CASSPGLAFYEQFF. The DNA of the CDR3 is TGTGCCAGCAGTCCTGGACTGGCTTTTTATGAGCAGTTCTTC.

The sample holds a few counts of this clone. CDR3 in DNA: TGCGCCACCTCTCGGCAGAACACTGAAGCTTTCTTT. Protein sequence: CATSRQNTEAFF. The chain couples TRBV10-2 to TRBJ1-1; D gene uncertain. Looked up from germline, CDR1 is WSHSY and CDR2 is SAAADI. The V gene lost 10 bases and the J gene lost 1 base, with 10 bases spanning the gap. This CDR3 has 12 amino acids.

The CDR3, as DNA: TGTGCCAGCAGCTTAAATCGAGCGGGGAACGGGGAGCTGTTTTTT. Encoded protein: CASSLNRAGNGELFF. The V and J genes are TRBV7-3 and TRBJ2-2; 7 nucleotides match TRBD2. Trimming at V came to 1 base and at J to 7 bases, leaving 6 bases not matched to a gene. From germline, CDR1 is SGHTA and CDR2 FQGTGA. CDR3 length: 15 residues.

This clone was seen just once. The same CDR3 can be traced to other DNA sequences in this sample. The chain carries TRBV6-6 and TRBJ1-2, with D unresolved. CDR3 length equals 12 residues. The V end was cut by 0 bases, the J end by 6 bases, with 5 bases between. Germline V gene lookup returns CDR1 MNHNY and CDR2 SVGAGI (reference sequence). The DNA for the CDR3 is TGTGCCAGCAGTTACTCAGGTGATGGCTACACCTTC. Amino acids: CASSYSGDGYTF.